These 32 T cell receptor beta chains share one sample of origin, sequenced in a study of T cells after yellow fever vaccination (dated by TCRdb to between 2018 and 2021). In the paper's terms, the treatment or condition label means: live attenuated yellow fever vaccine strain. Library method: 5' RACE. Sequenced using an Illumina HiSeq 2500. Through fastp at Q25 and MiXCR, TCRdb rebuilt clones from the public reads, retaining in-frame beta chains. Rows matching on CDR3 protein sequence are summarized as one entry with the most common DNA and genes. In all, the sample holds 400,000 or so distinct CDR3 sequences, and under 14% of those were seen once. Clones ranked in the top ten supply 18% of the sample. Sequencing used PBMCs, obtained on the day of the first yellow fever vaccination. The receptors here all came from a man between 18 and 35 years old who received the YFV17D yellow fever vaccine.

The V gene is TRBV4-1, the J gene TRBJ1-1; D is unresolved. V dropped 0 bases and J dropped 1 base, with 9 bases sitting between them. The CDR3 is 15 amino acids. CDR1 MGHRA and CDR2 YSYEKL come from the germline V gene. In nucleotides, the CDR3 is TGCGCCAGCAGCCAAGATTCGGTTGGGAACACTGAAGCTTTCTTT. Its protein is CASSQDSVGNTEAFF.

With regard to this clonotype: One junction end does not reproduce the germline sequence, and a read error may be involved. The rearrangement links TRBV5-1 to TRBJ2-3; TRBD2 matches at 8 bases. Germline CDR1 and CDR2: SGHRS and YFSETQ. The CDR3 loop spans 16 amino acids. The CDR3 DNA reads as TGCGACAGCAAATTACGGGGACTAGATTTCACAGATACGCAGTATTTT. Residues: CDSKLRGLDFTDTQYF.

This chain connects TRBV11-2 to TRBJ2-5; perhaps TRBD1 as D (7 bases). CDR1 is SGHAT and CDR2 is FQNNGV in the germline V gene. The CDR3 contains 16 residues. V shed 1 base and J shed 2 bases, with 14 bases lying between them. The chain's CDR3 is CASSLVAGQTQETQYF. Written as DNA, the CDR3 is TGTGCCAGCAGCTTAGTTGCGGGACAGACTCAAGAGACCCAGTACTTC.

For the CDR3, the DNA is TGCGCCAGCAGCTTTGGATCGGCCGGGGAGCTGTTTTTT. It yields the protein CASSFGSAGELFF. The chain carries TRBV5-1 and TRBJ2-2; unclear D gene. Trimming cost V 2 bases and J 6 bases, with 8 bases left between them. Germline V gene sequence: CDR1 SGHRS, CDR2 YFSETQ. CDR3 size: 13 residues.

The chain has TRBV11-2 and TRBJ2-4, with 7 bases identical to TRBD2. The CDR3 length is 18 residues. Unmatched junction bases numbered 9, after V lost 0 bases and J lost 1 base. Germline V gene data show CDR1 as SGHAT and CDR2 as FQNNGV. The CDR3, as DNA: TGTGCCAGCAGCTTAGACTCGGGAGGCTCGGGGGCCAAAAACATTCAGTACTTC. Residues: CASSLDSGGSGAKNIQYF.

V usage is TRBV2 and J usage is TRBJ2-3; no firm D call. With 5 bases removed from V and 0 bases from J, the gap between germline ends came to 18 bases. CDR1 is SNHLY and CDR2 is FYNNEI in the germline V gene. The CDR3 is 17 residues long. Here the CDR3 reads CASSPFIEVLSTDTQYF. The DNA of the CDR3 is TGTGCCAGCAGTCCCTTTATCGAAGTATTGAGCACAGATACGCAGTATTTT.

The genes are TRBV12-3 or TRBV12-4 and TRBJ2-2; 9 bases agree with TRBD1. The trim removed 8 bases at V and 4 bases at J, leaving 8 bases unmatched. The CDR3 extends over 15 amino acids. The CDR3 DNA sequence: TGTGCCAGCTCGGGACAGGGCGGTTTCACCGGGGAGCTGTTTTTT. It yields the protein CASSGQGGFTGELFF.

This clonotype has a handful of counts. The rearrangement joins TRBV18 to TRBJ2-5; 12 bases align to TRBD1. Per germline, CDR1 KGHSH and CDR2 LQKENI. Trimming cost V 4 bases and J 5 bases; bases outside gene matches: 8. The CDR3 has 16 amino acids. CDR3 sequence reads: CASSLPGTGGMETQYF. The CDR3 nucleotides read TGTGCCAGCTCACTTCCCGGGACAGGGGGCATGGAGACCCAGTACTTC.

This clonotype was detected a few times. V is TRBV4-2 and J is TRBJ2-5; 8 positions match TRBD2. Germline CDR1 LGHNA, CDR2 YNFKEQ. With 0 bases clipped from V and 6 bases from J, the junction kept 12 bases outside the gene matches. The CDR3 runs 17 residues. CDR3 sequence (DNA): TGTGCCAGCAGCCAAGAGGTCCGGGGTAGCGGGGCTCAGACCCAGTACTTC. It codes for CASSQEVRGSGAQTQYF.

This clonotype has just a few counts. The chain couples TRBV18 to TRBJ1-6, with TRBD1 matching 8 bases. There are 15 residues in the CDR3. V lost 8 bases to trimming and J lost 6 bases; unmatched junction nucleotides: 9. Germline CDR1 and CDR2: KGHSH and LQKENI. Here the CDR3 DNA reads TGTGCCAGCACCGCGGGACAGGAGAGTAATTCACCCCTCCACTTT. This codes for CASTAGQESNSPLHF.

In its sample, this clonotype was seen many times. The chain couples TRBV16 to TRBJ1-1; D not resolved. Trimming removed 1 base at V and 6 bases at J, with 15 bases between. CDR3 length: 15 amino acids. The germline CDR1 and CDR2 sequences are KGHSY and FQNENV. CDR3 amino acids: CASSQWSGTSAEAFF. The CDR3 DNA sequence: TGTGCCAGCAGCCAATGGTCGGGCACGAGCGCTGAAGCTTTCTTT. The complete variable domain, with remaining parts taken from reference TRBV16 and TRBJ1-1, reads GEEVAQTPKHLVRGEGQKAKLYCAPIKGHSYVFWYQQVLKNEFKFLISFQNENVFDETGMPKERFSAKCLPNSPCSLEIQATKLEDSAVYFCASSQWSGTSAEAFFGQGTRLTVV.

This clonotype has ten or more counts. The genes are TRBV5-1 and TRBJ2-3; no definite D call. The CDR3 sequence is 15 residues long. The germline V gene has CDR1 SGHRS and CDR2 YFSETQ. Trimming stripped 0 bases from V and 0 bases from J, with 8 bases between. The chain's CDR3 is CASSLAVVSTDTQYF. The CDR3 nucleotides are TGCGCCAGCAGCTTGGCCGTGGTCAGCACAGATACGCAGTATTTT.

This clonotype was counted many times. The CDR3 region has the DNA TGTGCCAGCAGTTACTTCAGGACGGAGAACACTGAAGCTTTCTTT. Its protein is CASSYFRTENTEAFF. The chain carries TRBV6-5 and TRBJ1-1; D unclear. Trimming left V 1 base short and J 1 base short, with 10 bases between. CDR1 and CDR2 from the germline V gene are MNHEY and SVGAGI. The CDR3 contains 15 residues.

This clonotype has at least ten counts. DNA for the CDR3: TGTGCCAGCAGCCTGAGAATAGGGGGCGGGGTCGACGTCCTGACTTTC. Residues: CASSLRIGGGVDVLTF. The V call is TRBV5-6, the J call TRBJ2-6; weak D call: TRBD1 (7 bases). The germline gives CDR1 SGHDT, CDR2 YYEEEE. The V gene lost 4 bases and the J gene lost 11 bases, with 22 bases spanning the gap. This CDR3 spans 16 amino acids.

This clonotype was seen ten or more times. J is TRBJ2-1 and V is TRBV7-2; D call uncertain. Deletions cut 6 bases from V and 4 bases from J, with 10 bases between. This CDR3 spans 13 amino acids. Germline lookup yields CDR1 SGHTA and CDR2 FQGNSA. The CDR3 loop is CASSFDGYNEQFF. The CDR3 region has the DNA TGTGCCAGCAGTTTCGACGGGTACAATGAGCAGTTCTTC.

This clonotype showed up just a few times. The chain links TRBV2 to TRBJ2-5; 7 bases are shared with TRBD1. V dropped 8 bases and J dropped 4; count of bases not matched to a gene: 4. Germline CDR1 SNHLY, CDR2 FYNNEI. The CDR3 runs to 12 residues. The CDR3 DNA sequence: TGTGCCAGCGACAGGGAGTCAGAGACCCAGTACTTC. Protein product: CASDRESETQYF.

The chain employs TRBV7-9 and TRBJ1-1, with D tentatively TRBD1 (5 bases). The CDR3 is 13 residues long. Trimming removed 4 bases from V and 7 bases from J, with 13 bases in between. Germline lookup yields CDR1 SEHNR and CDR2 FQNEAQ (reference sequence). CDR3 coding DNA: TGTGCCAGCAGCTCTCTCTGGGGGAATGAAGCTTTCTTT. Encoded protein: CASSSLWGNEAFF.

This clonotype has just a few counts. The rearrangement uses TRBV12-3 or TRBV12-4 and TRBJ1-4; TRBD1 agrees at 7 bases. After removal of 6 bases from V and 6 bases from J, the junction contained 7 bases not matched to a gene. The CDR3 consists of 14 residues. DNA of the CDR3: TGTGCCAGCAGAAAAACAGGGGAGGATGAAAAACTGTTTTTT. This encodes CASRKTGEDEKLFF.

This clonotype was observed a handful of times. The V and J genes are TRBV5-1 and TRBJ1-3; no clear D. CDR1 is SGHRS and CDR2 is YFSETQ in the germline V gene. Trimming removed 0 bases at V and 5 bases at J, with 9 bases between. This CDR3 is built from 14 residues. CDR3 residues: CASSLEPERNTIYF. For the CDR3, the DNA is TGCGCCAGCAGCTTGGAACCCGAACGAAACACCATATATTTT.

This clonotype showed up just a few times. The chain uses TRBV24-1 and TRBJ2-1, with 13 bases that match TRBD2. The CDR3 runs 19 residues. Per germline, CDR1 KGHDR and CDR2 SFDVKD. With V trimmed by 4 bases and J by 0 bases, 8 bases remained unmatched. The CDR3 DNA sequence: TGTGCCACCAGTGAAGTTGGACTAGCGGGGGAGAGCTCCTACAATGAGCAGTTCTTC. Protein sequence: CATSEVGLAGESSYNEQFF.

V gene TRBV7-3 combines with J gene TRBJ2-2; 9 bases line up with TRBD1. The trim removed 5 bases at V and 0 bases at J, leaving 7 bases unmatched. CDR3 size: 17 residues. The germline CDR1 and CDR2 sequences are SGHTA and FQGTGA. CDR3 sequence (DNA): TGTGCCAGCAGCCTATCGGGGGACAGGGCGAACACCGGGGAGCTGTTTTTT. Translation: CASSLSGDRANTGELFF.

The chain is built from TRBV4-3 and TRBJ1-1, with D perhaps TRBD1 (5 bases). This CDR3 is built from 13 residues. The V end was cut by 7 bases, the J end by 5 bases, with 14 bases between. Germline lookup yields CDR1 LGHNA and CDR2 YSLEER. CDR3 protein: CASKRGTGTEAFF. The CDR3 coding sequence is TGCGCCAGCAAACGGGGGACGGGGACTGAAGCTTTCTTT.

This sequence joins TRBV5-1 and TRBJ1-1, with D possibly being TRBD1 (5 bases). V was trimmed by 4 bases and J by 6 bases, leaving 13 bases between them. CDR1 SGHRS and CDR2 YFSETQ come from the germline V gene. This CDR3 comprises 13 residues. CDR3 sequence: CASSGSRGAEAFF. CDR3 in DNA: TGCGCCAGCAGCGGGTCTCGAGGGGCTGAAGCTTTCTTT.

CDR3 loop: CASRYARGLSGANVLTF. In DNA form, the CDR3 reads TGTGCCAGCAGATACGCCAGGGGGTTGTCTGGGGCCAACGTCCTGACTTTC. The chain carries TRBV6-2 or TRBV6-3 and TRBJ2-6; 7 bases line up with TRBD1. Looked up from germline, CDR1 is MNHEY and CDR2 is SVGEGT. This CDR3 has 17 amino acids. V lost 6 bases to trimming and J lost 1 base; unmatched junction nucleotides: 9.

The chain employs TRBV15 and TRBJ2-2, with 14 positions matching TRBD2. After removal of 7 bases from V and 5 bases from J, the junction contained 3 bases not matched to a gene. Looked up from germline, CDR1 is LNHNV and CDR2 is YYDKDF (reference sequence). CDR3 length equals 15 residues. The chain's CDR3 is CATTRLAGGTGELFF. The CDR3 DNA reads TGTGCCACCACCCGACTAGCGGGGGGGACCGGGGAGCTGTTTTTT.

The genes are TRBV25-1 and TRBJ1-1; D is perhaps TRBD1 (5 bases). Germline CDR1 MGHDK, CDR2 SYGVNS. The CDR3 runs to 16 residues. Trimming left V 2 bases short and J 1 base short, with 14 bases between. The CDR3 region has the DNA TGTGCCAGCAGTGAAGGCGTGAGGGGAAAGAACACTGAAGCTTTCTTT. Amino acid sequence: CASSEGVRGKNTEAFF.

This clonotype was found many times. CDR3 nucleotides: TGTGCCAGCAGCAGGACTCTTTTGGATACGCAGTATTTT. Translation: CASSRTLLDTQYF. The chain has TRBV13 and TRBJ2-3; tentatively, D is TRBD2 (5 bases). The CDR3 sequence is 13 residues long. Trimming shortened V by 5 bases and J by 6 bases, and 12 bases separated the two germline ends. The V gene's germline CDR1 is PRHDT and CDR2 FYEKMQ (reference sequence).

This clonotype has ten or more counts. The rearrangement links TRBV5-1 to TRBJ2-7; D gene uncertain. This CDR3 comprises 13 residues. CDR1 SGHRS and CDR2 YFSETQ come from the germline V gene. The V end was cut by 0 bases, the J end by 7 bases, with 11 bases between. CDR3 amino acids: CASSLAGKREQYV. CDR3 nucleotide sequence: TGCGCCAGCAGCTTGGCCGGCAAGAGGGAGCAGTACGTC.

Only a few counts were recorded for this clonotype. The chain links TRBV24-1 to TRBJ2-1, with TRBD2 matching over 15 bases. Germline V gives CDR1 KGHDR, CDR2 SFDVKD. The CDR3 totals 16 residues. V gave up 5 bases and J gave up 2 bases; unmatched junction bases: 0. The CDR3 bases are TGTGCCACCAGTGGGACTAGCGGGGGGGCCTACAATGAGCAGTTCTTC. Amino acids: CATSGTSGGAYNEQFF.

This clonotype has only a few counts. The genes are TRBV7-9 and TRBJ1-5; D is unresolved. V was trimmed by 2 bases and J by 5 bases, leaving 7 bases between them. The length of the CDR3 is 13 residues. The V gene's germline CDR1 is SEHNR and CDR2 FQNEAQ (reference sequence). The CDR3 DNA follows: TGTGCCAGCAGCTTACTGGAAGATCAGCCCCAGCATTTT. Translating it yields CASSLLEDQPQHF.

This clonotype came up a few times. This sequence joins TRBV20-1 and TRBJ2-1; TRBD2 is a possible D gene (6 bases). The germline CDR1 and CDR2 sequences are DFQATT and SNEGSKA (reference sequence). This CDR3 has 11 amino acids. V lost 6 bases and J lost 7, with 10 bases in between. CDR3 coding DNA: TGCAGTGCGGGAGGTCAGAATGAGCAGTTCTTC. Its translation is CSAGGQNEQFF.

This clonotype was seen only a few times. This chain links TRBV12-3 or TRBV12-4 with TRBJ2-3; 8 nucleotides line up with TRBD2. V lost 4 bases and J lost 3; bases outside the gene matches: 9. The CDR3 runs to 16 residues. The CDR3 is CASSSLGSGETDTQYF. Here the CDR3 DNA reads TGTGCCAGCAGTTCCCTGGGTAGCGGGGAGACAGATACGCAGTATTTT.